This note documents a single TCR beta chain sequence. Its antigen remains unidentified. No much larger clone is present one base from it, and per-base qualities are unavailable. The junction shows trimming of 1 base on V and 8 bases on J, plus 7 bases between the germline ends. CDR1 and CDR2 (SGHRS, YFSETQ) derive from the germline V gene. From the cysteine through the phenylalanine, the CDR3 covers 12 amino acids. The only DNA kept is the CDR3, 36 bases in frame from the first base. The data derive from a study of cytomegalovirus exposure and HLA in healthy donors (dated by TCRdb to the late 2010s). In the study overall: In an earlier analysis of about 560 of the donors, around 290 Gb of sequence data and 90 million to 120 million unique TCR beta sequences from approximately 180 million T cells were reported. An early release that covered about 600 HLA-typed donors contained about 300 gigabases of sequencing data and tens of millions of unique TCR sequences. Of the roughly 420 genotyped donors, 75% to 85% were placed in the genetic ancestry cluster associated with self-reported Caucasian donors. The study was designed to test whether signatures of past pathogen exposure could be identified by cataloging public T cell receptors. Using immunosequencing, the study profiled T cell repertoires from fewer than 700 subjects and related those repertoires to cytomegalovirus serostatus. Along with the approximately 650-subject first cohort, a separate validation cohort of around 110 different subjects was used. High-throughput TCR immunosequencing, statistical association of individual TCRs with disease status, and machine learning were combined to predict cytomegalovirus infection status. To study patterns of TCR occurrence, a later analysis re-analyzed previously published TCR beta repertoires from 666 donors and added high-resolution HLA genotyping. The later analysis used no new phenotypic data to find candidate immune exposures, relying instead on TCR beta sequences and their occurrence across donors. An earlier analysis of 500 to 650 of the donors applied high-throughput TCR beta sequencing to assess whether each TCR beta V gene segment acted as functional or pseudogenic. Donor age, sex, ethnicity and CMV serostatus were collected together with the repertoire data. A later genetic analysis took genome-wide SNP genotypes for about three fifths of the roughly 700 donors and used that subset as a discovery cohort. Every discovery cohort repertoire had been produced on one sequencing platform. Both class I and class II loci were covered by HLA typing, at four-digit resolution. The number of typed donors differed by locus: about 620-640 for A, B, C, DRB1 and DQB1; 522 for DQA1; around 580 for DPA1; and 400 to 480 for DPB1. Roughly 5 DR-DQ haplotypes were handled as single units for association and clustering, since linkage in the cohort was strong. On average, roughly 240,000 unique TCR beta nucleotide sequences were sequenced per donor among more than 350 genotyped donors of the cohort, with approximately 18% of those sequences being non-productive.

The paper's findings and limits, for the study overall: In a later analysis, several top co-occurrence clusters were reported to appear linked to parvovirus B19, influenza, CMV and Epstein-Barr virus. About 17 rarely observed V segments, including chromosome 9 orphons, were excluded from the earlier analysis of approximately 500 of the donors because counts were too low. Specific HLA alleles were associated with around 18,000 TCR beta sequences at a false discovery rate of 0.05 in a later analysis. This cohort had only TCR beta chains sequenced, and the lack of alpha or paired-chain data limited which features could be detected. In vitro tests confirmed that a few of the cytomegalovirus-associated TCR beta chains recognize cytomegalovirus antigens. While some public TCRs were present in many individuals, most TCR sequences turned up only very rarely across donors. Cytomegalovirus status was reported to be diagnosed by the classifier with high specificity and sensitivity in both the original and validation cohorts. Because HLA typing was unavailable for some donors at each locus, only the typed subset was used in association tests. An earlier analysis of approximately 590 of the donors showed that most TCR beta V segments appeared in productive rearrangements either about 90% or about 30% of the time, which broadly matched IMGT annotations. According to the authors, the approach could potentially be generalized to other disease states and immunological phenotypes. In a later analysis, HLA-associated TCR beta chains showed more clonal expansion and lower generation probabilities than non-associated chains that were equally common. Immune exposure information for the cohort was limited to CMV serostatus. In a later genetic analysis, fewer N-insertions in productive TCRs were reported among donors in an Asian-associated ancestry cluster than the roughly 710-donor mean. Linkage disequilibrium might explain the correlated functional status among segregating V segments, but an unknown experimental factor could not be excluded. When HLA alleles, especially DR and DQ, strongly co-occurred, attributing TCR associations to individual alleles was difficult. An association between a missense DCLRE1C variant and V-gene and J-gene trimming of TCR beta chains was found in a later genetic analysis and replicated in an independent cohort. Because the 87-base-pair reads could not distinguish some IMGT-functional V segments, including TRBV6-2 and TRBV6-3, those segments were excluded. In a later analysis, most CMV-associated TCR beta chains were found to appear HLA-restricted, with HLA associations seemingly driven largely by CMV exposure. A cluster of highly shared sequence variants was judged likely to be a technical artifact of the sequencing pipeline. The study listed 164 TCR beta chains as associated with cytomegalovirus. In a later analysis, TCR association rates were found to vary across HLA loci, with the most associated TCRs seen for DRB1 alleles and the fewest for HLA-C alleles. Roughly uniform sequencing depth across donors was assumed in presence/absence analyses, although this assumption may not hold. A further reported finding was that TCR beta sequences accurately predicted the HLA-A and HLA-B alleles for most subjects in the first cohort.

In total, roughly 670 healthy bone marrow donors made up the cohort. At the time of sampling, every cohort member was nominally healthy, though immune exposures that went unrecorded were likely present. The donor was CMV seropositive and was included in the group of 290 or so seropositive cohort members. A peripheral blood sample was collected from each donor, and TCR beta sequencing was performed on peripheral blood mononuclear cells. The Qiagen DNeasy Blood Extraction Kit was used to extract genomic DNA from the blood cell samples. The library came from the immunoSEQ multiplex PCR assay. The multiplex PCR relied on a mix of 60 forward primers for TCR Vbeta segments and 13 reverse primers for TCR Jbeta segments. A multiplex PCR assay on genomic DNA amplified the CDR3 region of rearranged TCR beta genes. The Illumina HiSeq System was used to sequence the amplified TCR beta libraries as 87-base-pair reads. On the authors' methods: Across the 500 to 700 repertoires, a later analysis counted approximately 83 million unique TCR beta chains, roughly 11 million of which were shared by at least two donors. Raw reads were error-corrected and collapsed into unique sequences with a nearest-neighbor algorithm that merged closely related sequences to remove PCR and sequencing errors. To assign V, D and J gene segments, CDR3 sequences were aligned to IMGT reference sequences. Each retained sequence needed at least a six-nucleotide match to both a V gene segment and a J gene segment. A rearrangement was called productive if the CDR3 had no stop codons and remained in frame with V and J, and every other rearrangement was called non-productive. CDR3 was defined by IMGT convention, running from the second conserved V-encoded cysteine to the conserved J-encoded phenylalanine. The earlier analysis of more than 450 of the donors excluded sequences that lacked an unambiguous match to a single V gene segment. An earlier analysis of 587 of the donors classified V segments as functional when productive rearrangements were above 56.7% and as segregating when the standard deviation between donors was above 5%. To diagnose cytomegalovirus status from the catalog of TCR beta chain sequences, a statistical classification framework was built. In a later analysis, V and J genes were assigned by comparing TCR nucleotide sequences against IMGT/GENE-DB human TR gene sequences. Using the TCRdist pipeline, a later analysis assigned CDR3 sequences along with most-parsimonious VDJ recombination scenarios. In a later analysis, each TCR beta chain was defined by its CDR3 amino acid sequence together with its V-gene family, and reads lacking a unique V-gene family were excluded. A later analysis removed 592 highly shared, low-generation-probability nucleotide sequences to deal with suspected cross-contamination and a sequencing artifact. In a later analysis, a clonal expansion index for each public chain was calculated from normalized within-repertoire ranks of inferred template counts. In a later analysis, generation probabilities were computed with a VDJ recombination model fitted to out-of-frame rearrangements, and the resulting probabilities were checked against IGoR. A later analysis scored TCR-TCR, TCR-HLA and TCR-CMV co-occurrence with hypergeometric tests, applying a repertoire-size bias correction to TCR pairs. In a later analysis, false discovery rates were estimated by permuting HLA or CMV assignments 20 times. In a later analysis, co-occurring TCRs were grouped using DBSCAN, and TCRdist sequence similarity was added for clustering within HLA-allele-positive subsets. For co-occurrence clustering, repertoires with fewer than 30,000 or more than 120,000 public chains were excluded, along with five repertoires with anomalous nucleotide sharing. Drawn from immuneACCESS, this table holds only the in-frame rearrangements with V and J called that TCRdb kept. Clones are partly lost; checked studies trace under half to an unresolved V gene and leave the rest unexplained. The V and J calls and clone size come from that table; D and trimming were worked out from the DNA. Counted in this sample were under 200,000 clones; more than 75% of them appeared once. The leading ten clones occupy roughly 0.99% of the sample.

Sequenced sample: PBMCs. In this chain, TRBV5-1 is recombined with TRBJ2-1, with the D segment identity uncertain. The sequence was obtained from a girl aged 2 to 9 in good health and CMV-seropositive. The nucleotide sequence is TGCGCCAGCAGCTTGCGCCGGGATGAGCAGTTCTTC. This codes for CASSLRRDEQFF.